This T cell receptor (beta chain) derives from a study of blood T cell repertoires in COVID-19. Cohorts were determined from participant-reported clinical history. V shed 3 bases and J shed 8 bases, with 10 bases lying between them. Germline V gene sequence: CDR1 MDHEN, CDR2 SYDVKM. The CDR3 is 13 residues long. As processed by the authors: Amplification from reference gene primers served as the basis for estimated nucleated cell counts. TCRdb's table, derived via immunoSEQ multiplex PCR, lists solely in-frame clones and lacks some. That table furnishes V, J and clone size, whereas the DNA furnished D and trimming. The sample holds 150,000 to 200,000 clones, 65% to 80% seen once.

This chain joins TRBV28 and TRBJ1-4; the D is unclear. Input material: PBMCs or T cells enriched from blood (not recorded which). The TCR comes from a woman between 45 and 65 years old with acute COVID-19. DNA of the CDR3: TGTGCCAGCAGTTTCCGAGGAGAGGAAAAACTGTTTTTT. It translates to CASSFRGEEKLFF.